The present entry profiles one T cell receptor beta chain with its context. At the DNA level, this CDR3 is encoded by other sequences in the same sample as well. The data belong to a study of blood T cell repertoires in COVID-19. As for the study in general: COVID-19 samples, acute and convalescent, were from the United States, Italy and Spain. Sources were T cells, B-cell-depleted T cells, or PBMCs; the material itself was cDNA or gDNA.

As originally analysed: Reference gene primer amplification gave estimated nucleated cell counts. Only in-frame clones appear in the TCRdb table, and some are missing; sequencing was by immunoSEQ multiplex PCR. V and J calls and clone size are copied from that table; D and trimming were computed from the DNA. The sample has fewer than 250,000 clones, roughly 90% seen once. The germline V and J ends were trimmed by 0 bases and 4 bases, with 11 bases remaining between them. CDR1 and CDR2 from the germline V gene are WSHSY and SAAADI. The CDR3 contains 15 residues. One Seattle source followed patients from active infection through their disease course.

The chain is built from TRBV10-2 and TRBJ2-3; D is ambiguous. The receptor was derived from a man between 60 and 75 years old with COVID-19, enrolled during active disease. Sequenced sample: peripheral blood. CDR3 nucleotides: TGCGCCAGCAGTGAGTCCCCGACTTCGTCAGATACGCAGTATTTT. This gives the protein CASSESPTSSDTQYF.